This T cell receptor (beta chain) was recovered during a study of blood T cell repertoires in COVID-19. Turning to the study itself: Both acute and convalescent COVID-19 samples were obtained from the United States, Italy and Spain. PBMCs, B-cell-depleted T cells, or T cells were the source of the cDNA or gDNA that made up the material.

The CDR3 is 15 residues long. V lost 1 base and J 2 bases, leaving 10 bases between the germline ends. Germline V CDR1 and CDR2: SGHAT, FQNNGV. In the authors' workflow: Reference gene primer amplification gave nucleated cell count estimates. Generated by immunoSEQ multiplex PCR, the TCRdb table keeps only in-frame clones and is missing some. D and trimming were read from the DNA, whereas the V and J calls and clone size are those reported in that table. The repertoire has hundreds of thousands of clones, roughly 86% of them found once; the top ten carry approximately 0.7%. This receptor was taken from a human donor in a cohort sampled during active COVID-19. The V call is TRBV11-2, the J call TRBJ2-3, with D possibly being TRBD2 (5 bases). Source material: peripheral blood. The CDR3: CASSLGLGVTDTQYF. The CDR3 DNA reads TGTGCCAGCAGCTTAGGGCTGGGAGTCACAGATACGCAGTATTTT.